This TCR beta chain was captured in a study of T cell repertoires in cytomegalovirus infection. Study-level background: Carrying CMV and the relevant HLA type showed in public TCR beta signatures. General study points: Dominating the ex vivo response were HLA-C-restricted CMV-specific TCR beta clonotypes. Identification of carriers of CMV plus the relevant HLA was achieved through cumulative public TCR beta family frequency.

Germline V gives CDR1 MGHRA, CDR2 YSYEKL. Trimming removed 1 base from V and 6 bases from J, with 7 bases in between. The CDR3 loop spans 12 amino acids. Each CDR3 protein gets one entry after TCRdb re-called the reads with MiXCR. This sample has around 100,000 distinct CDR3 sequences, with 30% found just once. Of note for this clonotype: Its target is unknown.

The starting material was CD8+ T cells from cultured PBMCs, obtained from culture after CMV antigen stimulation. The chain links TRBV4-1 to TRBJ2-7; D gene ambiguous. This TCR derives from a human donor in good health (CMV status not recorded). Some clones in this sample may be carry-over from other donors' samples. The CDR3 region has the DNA TGCGCCAGCAGCCAAGGTGGGGTCGAGCAGTACTTC. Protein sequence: CASSQGGVEQYF.